What follows are 14 T cell receptor beta chains derived from one specimen sequenced in a study of blood T cell repertoires in COVID-19. The protocol was immunoSEQ multiplex PCR, while the TCRdb copy is restricted to in-frame clones and leaves out a portion. Of about 100,000 clones listed, 84% were seen once; the top ten hold about 4.2%. Sequencing was performed on peripheral blood. The receptors originated from a human donor in a cohort sampled during active COVID-19.

The chain uses TRBV19 and TRBJ2-5, with 8 bases fitting TRBD2. Trimming removed 5 bases from V and 2 bases from J; junction bases left unmatched: 4. The CDR3 consists of 14 residues. Germline CDR1 LNHDA, CDR2 SQIVND (reference sequence). This chain's CDR3 is CASSPGTSQETQYF. The CDR3 DNA is TGTGCCAGTAGTCCCGGGACTAGTCAAGAGACCCAGTACTTC.

The table lists this clone with a few counts. The chain links TRBV7-2 to TRBJ1-5, with D possibly TRBD1 on 5 matching bases. The CDR3 is 14 amino acids. CDR1 is SGHTA, CDR2 FQGNSA, per germline. Trimming stripped 0 bases from V and 7 bases from J, with 10 bases between. CDR3 amino acids: CASSLAQGGQPQHF. The CDR3 nucleotides are TGTGCCAGCAGCTTAGCTCAGGGAGGGCAGCCCCAGCATTTT.

The chain uses TRBV27 and TRBJ2-2; no clear D gene. V gave up 0 bases and J gave up 7 bases, with 9 bases separating them. This CDR3 has 14 amino acids. Germline values: CDR1 MNHEY, CDR2 SMNVEV (reference sequence). The CDR3 DNA reads TGTGCCAGCAGTTTATCGGAGACGGACGGGGAGCTGTTTTTT. Its protein product is CASSLSETDGELFF.

The chain combines TRBV4-3 with TRBJ2-1; 11 bases are shared with TRBD2. The CDR3 contains 15 residues. J gave up 5 bases and V 4 bases, and 4 bases lay outside the gene matches. CDR1 is LGHNA and CDR2 is YSLEER in the germline V gene. For the CDR3, the DNA is TGCGCCAGCAGCCCGACTAGCGGGATGGACAATGAGCAGTTCTTC. Its translation: CASSPTSGMDNEQFF.

The V and J genes are TRBV18 and TRBJ2-1, with TRBD2 matching 7 bases. Per the germline V gene, CDR1 is KGHSH and CDR2 is LQKENI. This CDR3 comprises 14 residues. J was trimmed by 5 bases and V by 3 bases; bases with no gene match: 4. This CDR3 reads CASSPSGGNNEQFF. DNA for the CDR3: TGTGCCAGCTCACCGTCCGGGGGGAACAATGAGCAGTTCTTC.

The J gene is TRBJ2-3, the V gene TRBV25-1; 9 bases line up with TRBD2. Germline loops: CDR1 MGHDK, CDR2 SYGVNS. With V trimmed by 3 bases and J by 4 bases, 8 bases remained unmatched. The CDR3 is made up of 16 amino acids. CDR3: CASSDRLAERADTQYF. CDR3 nucleotides: TGTGCCAGCAGTGACAGACTAGCGGAGAGAGCAGATACGCAGTATTTT.

V is TRBV9 and J is TRBJ2-7; 12 bases are shared with TRBD1. Trimming removed 0 bases from V and 1 base from J; junction bases left unmatched: 2. Germline CDR1 is SGDLS and CDR2 is YYNGEE. CDR3 length equals 16 residues. The CDR3 coding sequence is TGTGCCAGCAGCGTAGGGGGACAGGGGGCGTCCTACGAGCAGTACTTC. Its protein is CASSVGGQGASYEQYF.

The chain carries TRBV12-3 or TRBV12-4 and TRBJ2-5; D call uncertain. The V and J ends lost 3 bases and 5 bases respectively, with 10 bases between them. This CDR3 has 13 amino acids. The CDR3 DNA reads as TGTGCCAGCAGTTTGAGGTCGAAGGAGACCCAGTACTTC. It specifies CASSLRSKETQYF.

V usage is TRBV20-1 and J usage is TRBJ2-3; 7 nucleotides agree with TRBD1. Germline CDR1 and CDR2: DFQATT and SNEGSKA (reference sequence). CDR3 length: 11 residues. With 2 bases clipped from V and 13 bases from J, the junction kept 6 bases outside the gene matches. This CDR3 is CSARIGDSKYF. The DNA of the CDR3 is TGCAGTGCTAGAATTGGGGACAGCAAGTATTTT.

V usage is TRBV4-1 and J usage is TRBJ2-2; 7 nucleotides align to TRBD2. This CDR3 contains 16 residues. Looked up from germline, CDR1 is MGHRA and CDR2 is YSYEKL. With V trimmed by 9 bases and J by 7 bases, 17 bases remained unmatched. The CDR3 region is CASRAALASRSGELFF. The CDR3 DNA is TGCGCCAGTAGGGCAGCACTAGCGAGTCGGAGCGGGGAGCTGTTTTTT.

To note about this clone: Its ends do not fully match the called genes, so a read error is possible. This sequence joins TRBV6-2 or TRBV6-3 and TRBJ1-2; no clear D. CDR3 length: 13 residues. Per germline, CDR1 MNHEY and CDR2 SVGEGT. The CDR3 DNA reads as TGTGCCAGCAGTTTACTCACTAAGTATGGCTACACCTTC. It yields the protein CASSLLTKYGYTF.

The chain employs TRBV3-1 (or the pseudogene TRBV3-2) and TRBJ2-5; 10 bases are shared with TRBD2. The CDR3 has 16 residues. Germline V CDR1 and CDR2: LGHDT, YNNKEL (reference sequence). The junction had 6 bases not matched to a gene; V was cut back by 3 bases and J by 2 bases. CDR3 DNA sequence: TGTGCCAGCAGCCATAGGGGTAGCGGGAGGCAAGAGACCCAGTACTTC. Residues: CASSHRGSGRQETQYF.

The chain has TRBV19 and TRBJ1-2; D is possibly TRBD1 (6 bases). Germline V gene data show CDR1 as LNHDA and CDR2 as SQIVND (reference sequence). The CDR3 consists of 15 residues. The V gene lost 5 bases and the J gene lost 4 bases, with 17 bases spanning the gap. The CDR3 coding sequence is TGTGCCAGTAGTGTGGCTCAGGGGTCGGGCTATGGCTACACCTTC. This translates into CASSVAQGSGYGYTF.

This clone has a single count. The chain has TRBV28 and TRBJ1-3; 7 bases map to TRBD1. The germline CDR1 and CDR2 sequences are MDHEN and SYDVKM. The trim removed 6 bases at V and 3 bases at J, leaving 14 bases unmatched. The CDR3 consists of 17 residues. As DNA, the CDR3 is TGTGCCAGCAGGAATACACTCACAGGGGTTGGTGGAAACACCATATATTTT. It encodes CASRNTLTGVGGNTIYF.